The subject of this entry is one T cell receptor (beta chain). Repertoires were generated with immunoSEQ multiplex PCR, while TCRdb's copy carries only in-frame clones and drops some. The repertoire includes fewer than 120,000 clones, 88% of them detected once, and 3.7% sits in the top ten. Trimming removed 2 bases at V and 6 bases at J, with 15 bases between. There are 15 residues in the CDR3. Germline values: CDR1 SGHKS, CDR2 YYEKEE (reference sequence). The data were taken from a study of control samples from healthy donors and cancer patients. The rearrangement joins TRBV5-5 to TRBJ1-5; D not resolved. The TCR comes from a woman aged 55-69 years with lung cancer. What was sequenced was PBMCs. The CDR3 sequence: CASSFGSSGGQPQHF. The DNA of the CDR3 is TGTGCCAGCAGCTTTGGGAGCTCGGGAGGTCAGCCCCAGCATTTT. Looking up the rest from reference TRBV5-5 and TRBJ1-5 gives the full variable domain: DAGVTQSPTHLIKTRGQQVTLRCSPISGHKSVSWYQQVLGQGPQFIFQYYEKEERGRGNFPDRFSARQFPNYSSELNVNALLLGDSALYLCASSFGSSGGQPQHFGDGTRLSIL.